The 10 T cell receptor beta chains given below trace back to one sample, sequenced in a study of regulatory T cells in long-lasting Graves disease. The authors built TCR beta libraries using iRepertoire HTBI primers and Arm-PCR of CDR3 regions. Each CDR3 protein gets one entry after TCRdb re-called the multiplex PCR reads with MiXCR. The sample has 390,000 or so distinct CDR3 sequences; 12% are singletons. The sample's time point: newly diagnosed GD, antithyroid drugs for less than 3 months. Making the TCR library involved RNA that had been extracted from PBMCs. This same sample was also taken into another study, of T cells in Graves' hyperthyroidism and ophthalmopathy.

The sample in question was peripheral blood mononuclear cells (PBMCs), obtained at new diagnosis, from a patient treated with antithyroid drugs. These receptors all come from a woman aged 18-30 years with Graves disease.

This clonotype was detected many times. The chain recombines TRBV20-1 with TRBJ2-5, with D uncertain. The germline V gene has CDR1 DFQATT and CDR2 SNEGSKA (reference sequence). This CDR3 comprises 10 residues. Trimming pared 8 bases from V and 5 bases from J, leaving 9 bases between. CDR3 residues: CSFLGETQYF. The CDR3 DNA reads as TGCAGTTTCCTTGGGGAGACCCAGTACTTC.

This clonotype was seen repeatedly, ten times or more. The chain employs TRBV7-2 and TRBJ2-5; D unresolved. Between the trimmed V and J ends, which lost 1 base and 1 base, there was a span of 4 bases. Germline values: CDR1 SGHTA, CDR2 FQGNSA. The length of the CDR3 is 13 residues. The CDR3 region is CASSLGAQETQYF. The CDR3 nucleotides are TGTGCCAGCAGCTTAGGGGCCCAAGAGACCCAGTACTTC.

This clonotype was recorded many times. V and J are TRBV27 and TRBJ1-5; tentatively, D is TRBD1 (5 bases). The CDR3 totals 13 residues. V lost 1 base, J lost 7 bases, and 8 bases lay in between. CDR1 is MNHEY and CDR2 is SMNVEV in the germline V gene (reference sequence). Here the CDR3 reads CASSLFGDQPQHF. CDR3 DNA sequence: TGTGCCAGCAGTTTATTTGGGGACCAGCCCCAGCATTTT.

This clonotype was seen a handful of times. The chain carries TRBV6-6 and TRBJ1-6, with 10 bases aligning to TRBD1. V lost 0 bases and J lost 16; bases outside the gene matches: 3. The germline V gene encodes CDR1 MNHNY and CDR2 SVGAGI (reference sequence). CDR3 length: 13 amino acids. Here the CDR3 DNA reads TGTGCCAGCAGTTACTCGTCGGACAGGGGGCTCCACTTT. Amino acids: CASSYSSDRGLHF.

This clonotype was observed at least ten times. The chain is built from TRBV2 and TRBJ2-2, with unresolved D. This CDR3 has 17 amino acids. Germline CDR1 and CDR2: SNHLY and FYNNEI. Trimming left V 4 bases short and J 0 bases short, with 15 bases between. In DNA form, the CDR3 reads TGTGCCAGCAGTGTTAGCCGGGTCAGACCGAACACCGGGGAGCTGTTTTTT. Amino acids: CASSVSRVRPNTGELFF.

This rearrangement joins TRBV7-2 to TRBJ2-3; TRBD1 is a possible D gene (6 bases). V lost 5 bases and J 2 bases, leaving 14 bases between the germline ends. CDR1 and CDR2 from the germline V gene are SGHTA and FQGNSA. The CDR3 contains 15 residues. As DNA, the CDR3 is TGTGCCAGCAGCAAGGGACACAGAGCCACAGATACGCAGTATTTT. Amino acid sequence: CASSKGHRATDTQYF.

This clonotype was observed many times. This chain joins TRBV6-1 and TRBJ2-4, with D perhaps matching TRBD1 (5 bases). Per germline, CDR1 MNHNS and CDR2 SASEGT. Between the trimmed V and J ends, which lost 7 bases and 7 bases, there was a span of 14 bases. The CDR3 totals 13 residues. The CDR3 protein is CASTSWGTNIQYF. The CDR3 DNA sequence: TGTGCCAGCACGTCGTGGGGCACGAACATTCAGTACTTC.

This clonotype was seen repeatedly, ten times or more. The chain carries TRBV28 and TRBJ1-1; D remains ambiguous. Trimming removed 5 bases at V and 1 base at J, with 14 bases between. Germline CDR1 reads MDHEN; CDR2 reads SYDVKM. The CDR3 contains 15 residues. CDR3 amino acids: CASSIRRAQNTEAFF. CDR3 coding DNA: TGTGCCAGCAGTATCCGAAGGGCCCAGAACACTGAAGCTTTCTTT.

The chain employs TRBV11-2 and TRBJ2-2; possibly TRBD1 for D (6 bases). CDR3 size: 16 residues. V was shortened by 0 bases and J by 3 bases, with 11 bases between the two germline ends. Germline CDR1 reads SGHAT; CDR2 reads FQNNGV. As DNA, the CDR3 is TGTGCCAGCAGCTTAGATCATCCAGGGGACACCGGGGAGCTGTTTTTT. Translated, it gives CASSLDHPGDTGELFF.

The chain is built from TRBV20-1 and TRBJ2-1; 12 bases agree with TRBD2. Trimming took 2 bases from V and 0 from J; bases not matched to a gene: 8. CDR1 is DFQATT, CDR2 SNEGSKA, per germline (reference sequence). This CDR3 has 18 residues. The chain's CDR3 is CSARPFPTSGSSYNEQFF. Written as DNA, the CDR3 is TGCAGTGCTAGACCGTTCCCGACTAGCGGGAGCTCCTACAATGAGCAGTTCTTC.